The following is a TCR beta chain sequence with its context. Other DNA sequences in the same sample also yield this CDR3. Naive CD8 cells lacked CD45RO, underwent positive selection for CCR7 and left out terminally differentiated effector memory CD45RA+ cells. Only in-frame clones appear in the TCRdb table, and some are missing; sequencing was by immunoSEQ multiplex PCR. Of about 2.1 million clones detected, just under 95% appear once; the ten largest clones hold less than 2%. The sample originates from a study of shared clonotypes between healthy human individuals. Germline CDR1 and CDR2: MNHEY and SMNVEV (reference sequence). Between the trimmed V and J ends, which lost 2 bases and 1 base, there was a span of 6 bases. This CDR3 comprises 14 residues.

This sequence was found in a man younger than 35 in good health. Some clones in this sample may be carry-over from other donors' samples. The V call is TRBV27, the J call TRBJ2-1, with a possible D match to TRBD2 (6 bases). The sequenced sample was naive CD8+ T cells from PBMCs. Here the CDR3 DNA reads TGTGCCAGCAGTTTAGGGGGGTCCTACAATGAGCAGTTCTTC. Protein: CASSLGGSYNEQFF.